The entry that follows covers one TCR beta chain sequence. This sample stems from a study of blood T cell repertoires in COVID-19. Study as a whole: T cells, B-cell-depleted T cells, or PBMCs provided the cDNA or gDNA that served as material.

Per the authors' pipeline: Reference gene primer amplification gave nucleated cell count estimates. Data came from immunoSEQ multiplex PCR; TCRdb stores just in-frame clones and leaves some out. V, J and clone size are taken as reported in that table, and D and trimming were inferred from the DNA itself. Among about 180,000 clones listed, approximately 90% were seen once. Germline lookup yields CDR1 SGHRS and CDR2 YFSETQ. CDR3 size: 14 residues. Trimming took 4 bases from V and 4 from J; bases not matched to a gene: 4. This receptor was obtained from a woman younger than 45 with acute or convalescent COVID-19. The chain recombines TRBV5-1 with TRBJ2-1; TRBD1 agrees at 8 bases. The sample taken for sequencing was peripheral blood. The chain's CDR3 is CASSPGQGYNEQFF. The CDR3 DNA reads as TGCGCCAGCAGCCCTGGACAGGGATACAATGAGCAGTTCTTC.